What follows are 3 T cell receptor beta chains derived from one specimen sequenced in a study of long-term antiretroviral therapy in people with HIV. Runs used v3.0 of the immunoSEQ assay and were done at survey level. Repertoires were generated with immunoSEQ multiplex PCR, while TCRdb's copy carries only in-frame clones and drops some. The sample gives almost 35,000 clones, around 83% of which show up once; around 4.6% is in the top ten. This sample comprised unsorted PBMCs, obtained just over 2.7 years before starting antiretroviral therapy. The source is a woman in her twenties or thirties with HIV.

This clone was seen more than once but under ten times. V usage is TRBV5-1 and J usage is TRBJ1-2, with a tentative D call TRBD1 (5 bases). Germline V CDR1 and CDR2: SGHRS, YFSETQ. The CDR3 is 13 residues long. The ends were cut back, 4 bases at V and 1 base at J, with 8 bases in the middle. The CDR3 bases are TGCGCCAGCAGCCCGACAGTTAACTATGGCTACACCTTC. Translating it yields CASSPTVNYGYTF.

A remark on this clone: The junction departs from the called germline gene at one end, perhaps through a read error. V gene TRBV4-1 combines with J gene TRBJ1-6, with D tentatively TRBD1 (5 bases). The CDR3 totals 16 residues. Germline V gene lookup returns CDR1 MGHRA and CDR2 YSYEKL. DNA for the CDR3: TGCGCCAGCAGCCAAGAGGGGTCAGGGTATAGTTCACCCCTCCACTTT. Translating it yields CASSQEGSGYSSPLHF.

This clone was counted a few times. The chain is built from TRBV2 and TRBJ1-2; D call uncertain. The germline CDR1 and CDR2 sequences are SNHLY and FYNNEI. CDR3 size: 12 residues. V was trimmed by 7 bases and J by 2 bases, leaving 8 bases between them. CDR3 in DNA: TGTGCCAGCAAGGAGACCAACTATGGCTACACCTTC. Amino acid sequence: CASKETNYGYTF.